This T cell receptor (beta chain) was identified in a study of shared clonotypes between healthy human individuals. On sorted subsets, replicate PCRs used 200 ng DNA, or 30,000 or so T cell genomes. Under the authors' procedure: Filtering differed since immunoSEQ provided only junctions, with no quality scores. Profiling relied on immunoSEQ multiplex PCR, and the TCRdb table lists in-frame clones only, not all of them. That table gives V, J and clone size, and the DNA gave D and trimming. The sample contains around 1.6 million clones, under 99% of which appear only once. The origin of this receptor is a man aged 30 to 45 in good health. The specimen was naive CD4+ T cells sorted from blood. The subset denotes: CD45RA+ positively selected.

CDR3 nucleotide sequence: TGTGCCATCAGTGTTGCGACAGGGGGATCCGGGGAGCTGTTTTTT. Translating it yields CAISVATGGSGELFF. V usage is TRBV10-3 and J usage is TRBJ2-2; 9 nucleotides agree with TRBD1. The CDR3 runs 15 residues. Germline V gives CDR1 ENHRY, CDR2 SYGVKD. Trimming removed 4 bases from V and 6 bases from J; junction bases left unmatched: 6.